The 8 T cell receptor beta chains presented below share a single source sample, sequenced in a study of PD-1 blockade in classical Hodgkin lymphoma. Measured with immunoSEQ multiplex PCR; TCRdb has only the in-frame clones, and not every one. The sample lists 66,000 or so clones, 71% occurring once. With no exception, relapse followed autologous stem cell transplantation in all patients, and brentuximab vedotin exposure varied. This material consisted of peripheral blood mononuclear cells (PBMCs), taken before the second cycle of nivolumab. These receptors all come from a human donor with classical Hodgkin lymphoma.

The rearrangement uses TRBV11-2 and TRBJ1-1, with TRBD1 matching over 8 bases. The CDR3 consists of 13 residues. Germline V lookup: CDR1 SGHAT, CDR2 FQNNGV. The J segment lost 10 bases and the V segment lost 1 base, leaving 5 bases of the junction unmatched. The CDR3 region is CASSLGRQGRAFF. CDR3 nucleotides: TGTGCCAGCAGCTTAGGAAGACAGGGGAGAGCTTTCTTT.

The chain carries TRBV5-1 and TRBJ2-7; D gene uncertain. The CDR3 is made up of 11 amino acids. Germline CDR1 SGHRS, CDR2 YFSETQ. Trimming left V 0 bases short and J 6 bases short, with 4 bases between. The CDR3 sequence: CASSLAGEQYF. CDR3 in DNA: TGCGCCAGCAGCTTGGCGGGCGAGCAGTACTTC.

The V call is TRBV5-4, the J call TRBJ2-1; 9 bases map to TRBD2. V shed 3 bases and J 7 bases; nucleotides not matched to a gene: 11. This CDR3 is built from 16 residues. Germline CDR1 SGHNT, CDR2 YYREEE (reference sequence). This CDR3 is CASSSKREAVRNEQFF. CDR3 in DNA: TGTGCCAGCAGCTCTAAGCGGGAGGCCGTGAGAAATGAGCAGTTCTTC.

V usage is TRBV4-1 and J usage is TRBJ1-2; D remains ambiguous. The germline gives CDR1 MGHRA, CDR2 YSYEKL. V lost 0 bases and J 6 bases, leaving 14 bases between the germline ends. CDR3 size: 15 residues. Here the CDR3 DNA reads TGCGCCAGCAGCCAAGATCTTGAGGAGGCCCATGGCTACACCTTC. Translating it yields CASSQDLEEAHGYTF.

This chain links TRBV5-4 with TRBJ1-1, with D possibly being TRBD1 (5 bases). V was cut by 3 bases and J by 4 bases, with 16 bases left in between. This CDR3 is 15 amino acids long. Germline V lookup: CDR1 SGHNT, CDR2 YYREEE (reference sequence). For the CDR3, the DNA is TGTGCCAGCAGCTGGGTAGGGGTATGGGGCACTGAAGCTTTCTTT. Protein: CASSWVGVWGTEAFF.

The table lists this clone with a count of one. V gene TRBV6-5 combines with J gene TRBJ2-2; D unresolved. CDR1 and CDR2 (germline): MNHEY, SVGAGI. V was clipped by 4 bases and J by 1 base, with 10 bases between them. The CDR3 is 15 residues long. CDR3 amino acids: CASSLTDGNTGELFF. The DNA of the CDR3 is TGTGCCAGCAGTTTAACGGACGGGAACACCGGGGAGCTGTTTTTT.

The chain carries TRBV5-1 and TRBJ1-3; weak D call: TRBD1 (6 bases). The CDR3 covers 17 residues. The germline V gene has CDR1 SGHRS and CDR2 YFSETQ. The germline V and J ends were trimmed by 1 base and 4 bases, with 18 bases remaining between them. As DNA, the CDR3 is TGCGCCAGCAGCTTGACGGGAACAGGGACTCCAGGAAACACCATATATTTT. Translation gives CASSLTGTGTPGNTIYF.

This chain links TRBV28 with TRBJ2-7, with 7 bases matching TRBD1. Trimming at V came to 5 bases and at J to 4 bases, leaving 8 bases not matched to a gene. CDR1 and CDR2 from the germline V gene are MDHEN and SYDVKM. CDR3 length: 14 amino acids. This CDR3 reads CASSLRTGPYEQYF. The CDR3 nucleotides are TGTGCCAGCAGTCTCCGGACAGGCCCATACGAGCAGTACTTC.